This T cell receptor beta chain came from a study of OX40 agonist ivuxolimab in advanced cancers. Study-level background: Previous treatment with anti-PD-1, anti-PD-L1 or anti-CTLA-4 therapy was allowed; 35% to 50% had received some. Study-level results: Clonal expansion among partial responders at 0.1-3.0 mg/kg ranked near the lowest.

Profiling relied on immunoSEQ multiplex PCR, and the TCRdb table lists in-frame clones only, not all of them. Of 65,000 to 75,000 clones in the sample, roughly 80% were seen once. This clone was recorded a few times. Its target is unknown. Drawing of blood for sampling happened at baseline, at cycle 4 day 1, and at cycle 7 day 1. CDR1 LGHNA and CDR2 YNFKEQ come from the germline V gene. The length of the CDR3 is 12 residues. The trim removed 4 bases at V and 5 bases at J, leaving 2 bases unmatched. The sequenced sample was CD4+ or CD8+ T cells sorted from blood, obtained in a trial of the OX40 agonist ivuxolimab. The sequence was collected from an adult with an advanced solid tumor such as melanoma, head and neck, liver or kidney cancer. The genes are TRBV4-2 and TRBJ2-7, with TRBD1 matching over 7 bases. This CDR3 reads CASSPDRDEQYF. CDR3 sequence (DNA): TGTGCCAGCAGCCCAGACAGGGACGAGCAGTACTTC.